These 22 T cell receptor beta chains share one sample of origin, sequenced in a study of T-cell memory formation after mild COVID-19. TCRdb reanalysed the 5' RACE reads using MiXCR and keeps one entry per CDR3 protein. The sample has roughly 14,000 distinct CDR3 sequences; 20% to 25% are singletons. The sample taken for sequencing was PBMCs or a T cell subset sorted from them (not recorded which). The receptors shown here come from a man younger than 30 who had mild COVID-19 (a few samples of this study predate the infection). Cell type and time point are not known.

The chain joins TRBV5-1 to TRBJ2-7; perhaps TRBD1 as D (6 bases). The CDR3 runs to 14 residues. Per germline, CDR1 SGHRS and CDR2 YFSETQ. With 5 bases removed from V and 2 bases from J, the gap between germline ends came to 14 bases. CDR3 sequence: CASRKVDRTYEQYF. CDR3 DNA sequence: TGCGCCAGCAGGAAGGTCGACAGGACCTACGAGCAGTACTTC.

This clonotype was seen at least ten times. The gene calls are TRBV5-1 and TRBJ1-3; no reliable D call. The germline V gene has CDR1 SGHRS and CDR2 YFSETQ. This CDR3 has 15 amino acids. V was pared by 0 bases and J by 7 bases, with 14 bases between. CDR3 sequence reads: CASSLGGQSRNTIYF. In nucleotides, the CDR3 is TGCGCCAGCAGCTTGGGCGGGCAAAGTAGGAACACCATATATTTT.

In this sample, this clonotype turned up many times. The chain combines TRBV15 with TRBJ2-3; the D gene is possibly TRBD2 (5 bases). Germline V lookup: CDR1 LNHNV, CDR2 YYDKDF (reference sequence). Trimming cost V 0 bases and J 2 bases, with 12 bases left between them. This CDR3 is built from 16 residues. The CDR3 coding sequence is TGTGCCACCAGCAGAGATTTTGGCCTAGCCACAGATACGCAGTATTTT. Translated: CATSRDFGLATDTQYF. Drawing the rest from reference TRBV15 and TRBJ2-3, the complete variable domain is DAMVIQNPRYQVTQFGKPVTLSCSQTLNHNVMYWYQQKSSQAPKLLFHYYDKDFNNEADTPDNFQSRRPNTSFCFLDIRSPGLGDTAMYLCATSRDFGLATDTQYFGPGTRLTVL.

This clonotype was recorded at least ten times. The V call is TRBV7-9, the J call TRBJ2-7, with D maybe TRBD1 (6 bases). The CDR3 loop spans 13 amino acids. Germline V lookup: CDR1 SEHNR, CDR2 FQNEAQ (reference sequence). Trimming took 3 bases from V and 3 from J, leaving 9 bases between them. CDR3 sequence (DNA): TGTGCCAGCAGCTTGGGGGCAAGCTACGAGCAGTACGTC. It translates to CASSLGASYEQYV.

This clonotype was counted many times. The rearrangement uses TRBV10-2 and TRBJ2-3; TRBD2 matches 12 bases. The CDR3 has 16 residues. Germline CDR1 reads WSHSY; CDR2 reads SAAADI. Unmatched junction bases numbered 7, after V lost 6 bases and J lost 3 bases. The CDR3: CASRDKLAGGTDTQYF. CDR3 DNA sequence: TGCGCCAGCAGAGACAAGCTAGCGGGGGGGACAGATACGCAGTATTTT.

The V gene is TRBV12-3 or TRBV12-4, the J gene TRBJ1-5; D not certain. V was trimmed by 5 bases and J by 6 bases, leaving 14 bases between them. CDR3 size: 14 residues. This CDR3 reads CASSEGKGIQPQHF. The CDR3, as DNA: TGTGCCAGCAGTGAGGGTAAAGGTATTCAGCCCCAGCATTTT.

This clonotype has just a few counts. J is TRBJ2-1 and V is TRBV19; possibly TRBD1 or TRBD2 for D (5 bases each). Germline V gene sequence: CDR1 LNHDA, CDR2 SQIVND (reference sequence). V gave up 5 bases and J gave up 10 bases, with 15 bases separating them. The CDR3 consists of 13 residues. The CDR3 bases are TGTGCCAGTAGTCGTGGGGTAGGGGACGAGCAGTTCTTC. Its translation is CASSRGVGDEQFF.

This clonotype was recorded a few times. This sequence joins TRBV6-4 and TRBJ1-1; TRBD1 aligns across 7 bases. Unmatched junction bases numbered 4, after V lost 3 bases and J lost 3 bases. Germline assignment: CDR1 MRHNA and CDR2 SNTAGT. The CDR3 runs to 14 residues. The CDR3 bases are TGTGCCAGCAGTGATACAGGGGCGGACACTGAAGCTTTCTTT. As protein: CASSDTGADTEAFF.

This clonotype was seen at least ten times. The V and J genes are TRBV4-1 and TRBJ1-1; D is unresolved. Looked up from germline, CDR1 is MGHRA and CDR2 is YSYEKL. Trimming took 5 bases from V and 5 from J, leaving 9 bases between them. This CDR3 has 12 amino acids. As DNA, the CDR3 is TGCGCCAGCAGCGGCAGTGGGACTGAAGCTTTCTTT. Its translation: CASSGSGTEAFF.

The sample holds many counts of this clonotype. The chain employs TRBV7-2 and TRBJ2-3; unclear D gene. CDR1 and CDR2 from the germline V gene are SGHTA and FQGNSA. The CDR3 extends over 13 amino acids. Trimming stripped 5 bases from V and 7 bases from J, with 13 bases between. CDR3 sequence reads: CASSRSVSNTQYF. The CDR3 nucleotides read TGTGCCAGCAGCAGATCCGTTAGTAATACGCAGTATTTT.

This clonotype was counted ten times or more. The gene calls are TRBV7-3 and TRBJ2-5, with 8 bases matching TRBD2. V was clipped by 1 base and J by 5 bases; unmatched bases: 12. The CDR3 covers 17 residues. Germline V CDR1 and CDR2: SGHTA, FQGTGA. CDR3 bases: TGTGCCAGCAGCTTAAGGGGACTAGGAGATAGTCCGGAGACCCAGTACTTC. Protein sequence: CASSLRGLGDSPETQYF.

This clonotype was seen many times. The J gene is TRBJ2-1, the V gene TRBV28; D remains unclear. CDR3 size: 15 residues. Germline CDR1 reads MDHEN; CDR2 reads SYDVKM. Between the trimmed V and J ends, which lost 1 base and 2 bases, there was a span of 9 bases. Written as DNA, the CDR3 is TGTGCCAGCAGTTTATTTGCAGGAACCTACAATGAGCAGTTCTTC. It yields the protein CASSLFAGTYNEQFF.

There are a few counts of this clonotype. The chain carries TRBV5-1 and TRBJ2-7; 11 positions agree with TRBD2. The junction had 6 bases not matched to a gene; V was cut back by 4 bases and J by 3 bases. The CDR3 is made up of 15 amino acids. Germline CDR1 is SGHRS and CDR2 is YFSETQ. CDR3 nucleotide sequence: TGCGCCAGCAGCGAGCGACTAGCGGGACGCTACGAGCAGTACTTC. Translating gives CASSERLAGRYEQYF.

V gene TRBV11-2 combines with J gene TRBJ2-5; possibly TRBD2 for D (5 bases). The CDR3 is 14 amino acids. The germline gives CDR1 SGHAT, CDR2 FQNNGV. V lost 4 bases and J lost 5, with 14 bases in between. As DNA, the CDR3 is TGTGCCAGCAGCTCGGCGGGTCCCGGGGAGACCCAGTACTTC. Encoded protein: CASSSAGPGETQYF.

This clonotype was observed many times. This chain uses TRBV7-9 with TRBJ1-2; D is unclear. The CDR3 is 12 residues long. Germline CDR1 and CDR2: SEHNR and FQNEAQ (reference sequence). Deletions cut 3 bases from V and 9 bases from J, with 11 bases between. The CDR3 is CASSLAGNSYTF. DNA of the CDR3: TGTGCCAGCAGCTTGGCGGGCAACAGCTACACCTTC.

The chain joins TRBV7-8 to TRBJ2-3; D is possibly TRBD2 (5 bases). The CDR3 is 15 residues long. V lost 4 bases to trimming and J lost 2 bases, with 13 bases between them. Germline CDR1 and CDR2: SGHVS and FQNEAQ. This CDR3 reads CASSSEDFITDTQYF. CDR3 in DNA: TGTGCCAGCAGCTCCGAGGACTTCATCACAGATACGCAGTATTTT. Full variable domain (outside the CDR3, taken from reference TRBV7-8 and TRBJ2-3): GAGVSQSPRYKVAKRGQDVALRCDPISGHVSLFWYQQALGQGPEFLTYFQNEAQLDKSGLPSDRFFAERPEGSVSTLKIQRTQQEDSAVYLCASSSEDFITDTQYFGPGTRLTVL.

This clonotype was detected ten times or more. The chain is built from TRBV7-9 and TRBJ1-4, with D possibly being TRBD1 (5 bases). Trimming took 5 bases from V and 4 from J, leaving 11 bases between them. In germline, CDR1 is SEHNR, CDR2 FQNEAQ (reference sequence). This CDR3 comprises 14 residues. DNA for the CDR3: TGTGCCAGCAGCCTGGACACGATTAATGAAAAACTGTTTTTT. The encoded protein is CASSLDTINEKLFF.

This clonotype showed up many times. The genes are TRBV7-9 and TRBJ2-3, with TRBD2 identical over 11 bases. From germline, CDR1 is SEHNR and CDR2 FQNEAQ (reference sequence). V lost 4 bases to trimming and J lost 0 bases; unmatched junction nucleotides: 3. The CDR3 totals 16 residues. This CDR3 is CASSSLAGGSTDTQYF. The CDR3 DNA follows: TGTGCCAGCAGCTCCTTAGCGGGGGGGAGCACAGATACGCAGTATTTT.

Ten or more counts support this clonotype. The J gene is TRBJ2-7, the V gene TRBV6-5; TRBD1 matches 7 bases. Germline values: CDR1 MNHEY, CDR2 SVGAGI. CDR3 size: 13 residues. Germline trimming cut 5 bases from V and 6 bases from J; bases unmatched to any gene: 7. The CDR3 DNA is TGTGCCAGCAGTACCCGCCCAGGGGGCGAGCAGTACTTC. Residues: CASSTRPGGEQYF.

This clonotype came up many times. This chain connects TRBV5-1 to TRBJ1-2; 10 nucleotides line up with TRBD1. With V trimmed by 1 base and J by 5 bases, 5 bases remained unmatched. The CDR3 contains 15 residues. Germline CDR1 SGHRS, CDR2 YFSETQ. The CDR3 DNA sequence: TGCGCCAGCAGCTTGTCGGGACAGGGGACGTATGGCTACACCTTC. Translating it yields CASSLSGQGTYGYTF.

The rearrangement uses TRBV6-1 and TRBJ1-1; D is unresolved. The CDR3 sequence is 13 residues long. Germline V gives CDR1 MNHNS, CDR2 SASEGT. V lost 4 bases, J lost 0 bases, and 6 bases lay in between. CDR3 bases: TGTGCCAGCAGTGGGCAGATGAACACTGAAGCTTTCTTT. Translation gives CASSGQMNTEAFF.

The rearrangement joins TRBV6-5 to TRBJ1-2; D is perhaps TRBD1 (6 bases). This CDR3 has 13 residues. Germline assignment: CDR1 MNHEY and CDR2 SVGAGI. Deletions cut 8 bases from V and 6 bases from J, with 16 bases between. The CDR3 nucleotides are TGTGCCAGCGGGCCGGGACAATTTAATGGCTACACCTTC. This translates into CASGPGQFNGYTF.